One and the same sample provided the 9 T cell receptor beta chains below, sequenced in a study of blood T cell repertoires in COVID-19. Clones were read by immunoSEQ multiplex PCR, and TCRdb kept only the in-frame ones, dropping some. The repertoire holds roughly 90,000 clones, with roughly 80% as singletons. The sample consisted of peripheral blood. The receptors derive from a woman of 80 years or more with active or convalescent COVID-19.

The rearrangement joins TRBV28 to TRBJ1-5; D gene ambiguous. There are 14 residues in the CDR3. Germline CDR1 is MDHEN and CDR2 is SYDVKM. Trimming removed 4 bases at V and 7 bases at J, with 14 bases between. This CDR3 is CASSSHTGGQPQHF. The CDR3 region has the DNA TGTGCCAGCAGTTCGCATACGGGAGGCCAGCCCCAGCATTTT.

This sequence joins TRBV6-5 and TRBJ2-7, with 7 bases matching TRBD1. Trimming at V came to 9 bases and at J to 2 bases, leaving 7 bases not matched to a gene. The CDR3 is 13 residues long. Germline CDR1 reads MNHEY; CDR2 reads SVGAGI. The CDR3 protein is CASVQGSPYEQYF. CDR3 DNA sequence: TGTGCCAGTGTACAGGGGTCCCCCTACGAGCAGTACTTC.

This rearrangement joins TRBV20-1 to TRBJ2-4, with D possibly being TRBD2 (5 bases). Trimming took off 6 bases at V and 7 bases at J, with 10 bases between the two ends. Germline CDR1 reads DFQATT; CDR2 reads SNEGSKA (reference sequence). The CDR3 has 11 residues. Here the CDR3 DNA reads TGCAGTGCCACCCCGGGGAACATTCAGTACTTC. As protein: CSATPGNIQYF.

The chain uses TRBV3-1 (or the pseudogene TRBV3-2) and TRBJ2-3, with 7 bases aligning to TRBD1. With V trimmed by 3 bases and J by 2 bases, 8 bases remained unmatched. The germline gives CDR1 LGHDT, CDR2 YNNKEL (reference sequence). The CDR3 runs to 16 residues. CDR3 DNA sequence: TGTGCCAGCAGCCAGCTAGGGGGCTTTTACACAGATACGCAGTATTTT. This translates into CASSQLGGFYTDTQYF.

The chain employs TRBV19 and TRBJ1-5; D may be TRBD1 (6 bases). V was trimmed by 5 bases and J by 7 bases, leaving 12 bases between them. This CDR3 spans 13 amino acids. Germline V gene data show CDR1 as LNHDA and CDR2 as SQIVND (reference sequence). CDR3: CASSATGIQPQHF. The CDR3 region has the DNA TGTGCCAGTAGTGCAACAGGGATACAGCCCCAGCATTTT. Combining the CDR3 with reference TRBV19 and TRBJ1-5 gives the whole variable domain DGGITQSPKYLFRKEGQNVTLSCEQNLNHDAMYWYRQDPGQGLRLIYYSQIVNDFQKGDIAEGYSVSREKKESFPLTVTSAQKNPTAFYLCASSATGIQPQHFGDGTRLSIL.

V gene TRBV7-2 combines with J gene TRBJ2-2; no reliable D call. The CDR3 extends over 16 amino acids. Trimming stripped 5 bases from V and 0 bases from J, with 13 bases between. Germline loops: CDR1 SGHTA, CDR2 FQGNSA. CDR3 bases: TGTGCCAGCAGCCAAGGCGGTCTTTCGAACACCGGGGAGCTGTTTTTT. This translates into CASSQGGLSNTGELFF.

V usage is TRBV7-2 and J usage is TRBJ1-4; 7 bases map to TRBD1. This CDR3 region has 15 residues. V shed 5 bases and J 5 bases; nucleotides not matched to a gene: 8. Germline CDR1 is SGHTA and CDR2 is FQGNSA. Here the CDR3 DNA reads TGTGCCAGCAGCCCAACCGGGACAGAGAATGAAAAACTGTTTTTT. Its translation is CASSPTGTENEKLFF.

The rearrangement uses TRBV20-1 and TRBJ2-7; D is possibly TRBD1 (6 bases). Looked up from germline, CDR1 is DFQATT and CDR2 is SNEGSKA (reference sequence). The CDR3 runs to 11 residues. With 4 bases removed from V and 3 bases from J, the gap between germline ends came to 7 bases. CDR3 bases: TGCAGTGCTAACAGGGACTACGAGCAGTACTTC. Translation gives CSANRDYEQYF.

The CDR3 nucleotides read TGTGCCAGCAGCGCTAGCGGAACTTCCTACGAGCAGTACTTC. Amino acids: CASSASGTSYEQYF. The V and J genes are TRBV9 and TRBJ2-7, with 7 bases fitting TRBD2. Germline values: CDR1 SGDLS, CDR2 YYNGEE. V was pared by 3 bases and J by 1 base, with 4 bases of the junction left unmatched. The CDR3 runs to 14 residues.